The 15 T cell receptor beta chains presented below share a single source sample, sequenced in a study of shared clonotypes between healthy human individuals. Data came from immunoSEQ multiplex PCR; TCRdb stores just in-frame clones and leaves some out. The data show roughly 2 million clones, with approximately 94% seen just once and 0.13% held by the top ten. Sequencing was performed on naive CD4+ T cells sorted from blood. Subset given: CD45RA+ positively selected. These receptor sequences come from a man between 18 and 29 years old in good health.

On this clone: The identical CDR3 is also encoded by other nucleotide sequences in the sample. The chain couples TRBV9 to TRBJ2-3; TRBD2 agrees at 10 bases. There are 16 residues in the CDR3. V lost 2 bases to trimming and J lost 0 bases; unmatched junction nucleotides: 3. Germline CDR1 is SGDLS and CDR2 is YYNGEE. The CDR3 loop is CASSVGLAESTDTQYF. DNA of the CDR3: TGTGCCAGCAGCGTTGGACTAGCGGAGAGCACAGATACGCAGTATTTT.

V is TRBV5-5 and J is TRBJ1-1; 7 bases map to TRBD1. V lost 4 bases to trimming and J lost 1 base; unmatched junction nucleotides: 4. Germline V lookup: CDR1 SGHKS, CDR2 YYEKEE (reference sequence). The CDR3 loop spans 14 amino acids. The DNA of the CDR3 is TGTGCCAGCAGCCTTTGGACAGGGAACACTGAAGCTTTCTTT. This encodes CASSLWTGNTEAFF.

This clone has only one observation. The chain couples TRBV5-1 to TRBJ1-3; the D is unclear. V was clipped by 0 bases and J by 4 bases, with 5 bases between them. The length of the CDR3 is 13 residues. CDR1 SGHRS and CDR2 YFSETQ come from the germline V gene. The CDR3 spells CASSLDIGNTIYF. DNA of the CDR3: TGCGCCAGCAGCTTGGATATCGGAAACACCATATATTTT.

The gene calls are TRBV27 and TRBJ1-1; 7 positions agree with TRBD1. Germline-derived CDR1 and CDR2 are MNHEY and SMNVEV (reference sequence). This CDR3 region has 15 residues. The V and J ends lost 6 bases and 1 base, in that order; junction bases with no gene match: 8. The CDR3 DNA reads TGTGCCAGCAGCAGAACAGGGGCCGGGAACACTGAAGCTTTCTTT. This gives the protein CASSRTGAGNTEAFF.

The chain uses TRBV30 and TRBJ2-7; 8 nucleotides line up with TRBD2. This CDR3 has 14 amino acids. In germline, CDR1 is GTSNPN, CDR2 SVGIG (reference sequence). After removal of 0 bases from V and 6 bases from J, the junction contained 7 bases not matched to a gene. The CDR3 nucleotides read TGTGCCTGGAGTGTAAGCGGGAGTGGTACCGAGCAGTACTTC. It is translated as CAWSVSGSGTEQYF.

The CDR3 DNA reads as TGTGCCAGCAGCTCGCCACTAGCGGGATTCCACAATGAGCAGTTCTTC. Translating it yields CASSSPLAGFHNEQFF. V usage is TRBV11-2 and J usage is TRBJ2-1; 10 bases match TRBD2. Germline CDR1 is SGHAT and CDR2 is FQNNGV. Losses at the gene ends were 4 bases for V and 5 bases for J; bases not matched to a gene: 8. This CDR3 has 16 residues.

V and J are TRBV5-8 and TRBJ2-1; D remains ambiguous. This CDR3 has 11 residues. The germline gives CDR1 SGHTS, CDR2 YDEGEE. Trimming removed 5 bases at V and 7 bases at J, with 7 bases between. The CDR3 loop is CASRAINEQFF. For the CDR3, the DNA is TGTGCCAGCAGGGCCATTAATGAGCAGTTCTTC.

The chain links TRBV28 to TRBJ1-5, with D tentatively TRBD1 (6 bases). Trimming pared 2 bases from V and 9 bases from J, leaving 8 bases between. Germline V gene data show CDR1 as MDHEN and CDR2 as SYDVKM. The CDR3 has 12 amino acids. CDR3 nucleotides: TGTGCCAGCAGTTTAATCAGGGGGCCCCAGCATTTT. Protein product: CASSLIRGPQHF.

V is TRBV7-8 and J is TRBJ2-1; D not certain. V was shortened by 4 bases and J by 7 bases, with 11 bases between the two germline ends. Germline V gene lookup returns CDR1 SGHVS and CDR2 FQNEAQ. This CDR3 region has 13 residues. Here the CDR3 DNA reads TGTGCCAGCAGCTCCTCGGTAGGGAATGAGCAGTTCTTC. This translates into CASSSSVGNEQFF.

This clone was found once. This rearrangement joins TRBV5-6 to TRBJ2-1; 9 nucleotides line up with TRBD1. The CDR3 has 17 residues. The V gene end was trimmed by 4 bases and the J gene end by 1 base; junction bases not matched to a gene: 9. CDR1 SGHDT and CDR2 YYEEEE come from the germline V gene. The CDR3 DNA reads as TGTGCCAGCAGCGGTACAACAGGGGGCTCATCCTACAATGAGCAGTTCTTC. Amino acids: CASSGTTGGSSYNEQFF.

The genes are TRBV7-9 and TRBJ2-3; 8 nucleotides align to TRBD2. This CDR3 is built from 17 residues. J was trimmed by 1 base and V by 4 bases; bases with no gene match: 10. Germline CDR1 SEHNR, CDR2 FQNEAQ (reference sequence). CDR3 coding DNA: TGTGCCAGCAGCTCCCGGGGTAGCGGGAAACGCACAGATACGCAGTATTTT. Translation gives CASSSRGSGKRTDTQYF.

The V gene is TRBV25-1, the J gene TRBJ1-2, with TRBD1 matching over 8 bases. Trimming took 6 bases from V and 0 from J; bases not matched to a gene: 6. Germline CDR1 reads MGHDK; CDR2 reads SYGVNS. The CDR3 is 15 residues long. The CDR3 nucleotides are TGTGCCAGCAGACCCGACAGGGGTGCTAACTATGGCTACACCTTC. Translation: CASRPDRGANYGYTF.

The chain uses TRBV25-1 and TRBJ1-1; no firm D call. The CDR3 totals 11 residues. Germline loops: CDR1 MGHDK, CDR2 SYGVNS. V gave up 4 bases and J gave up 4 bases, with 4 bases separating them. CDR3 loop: CASSGFTEAFF. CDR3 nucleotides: TGTGCCAGCAGTGGGTTCACTGAAGCTTTCTTT.

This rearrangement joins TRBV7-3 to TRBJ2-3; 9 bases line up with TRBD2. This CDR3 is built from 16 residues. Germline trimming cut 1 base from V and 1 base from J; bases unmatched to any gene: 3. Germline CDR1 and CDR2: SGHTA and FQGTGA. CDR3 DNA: TGTGCCAGCAGCTTAAGCGGGGGGGCCGGCACAGATACGCAGTATTTT. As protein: CASSLSGGAGTDTQYF.

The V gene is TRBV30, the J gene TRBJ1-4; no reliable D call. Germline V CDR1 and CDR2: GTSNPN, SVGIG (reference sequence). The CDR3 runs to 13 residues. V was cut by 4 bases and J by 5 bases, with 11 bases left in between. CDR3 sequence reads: CAWNRQRNEKLFF. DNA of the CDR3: TGTGCCTGGAATAGGCAGAGGAATGAAAAACTGTTTTTT.